Each of the 21 T cell receptor beta chains below was sequenced from the same sample in a study of blood T cell repertoires in COVID-19. Assay: immunoSEQ multiplex PCR; the TCRdb copy retains only in-frame clones and omits some. The sample yields over 65,000 clones, around nine tenths seen once. Sequences were obtained from peripheral blood. These receptor sequences come from a woman over 75 with acute or convalescent COVID-19.

This chain uses TRBV5-1 with TRBJ2-5, with D possibly matching TRBD1 (5 bases). Germline CDR1 and CDR2: SGHRS and YFSETQ. There are 13 residues in the CDR3. The ends were cut back, 4 bases at V and 5 bases at J, with 12 bases in the middle. Here the CDR3 reads CASSVDSKETQYF. The DNA for the CDR3 is TGCGCCAGCAGCGTCGACAGCAAGGAGACCCAGTACTTC.

The CDR3 spells CASSSSGGGDTEAFF. The CDR3 DNA is TGTGCCAGCAGTTCCTCGGGAGGAGGGGACACTGAAGCTTTCTTT. The chain has TRBV6-5 and TRBJ1-1; D is perhaps TRBD1 (5 bases). This CDR3 region has 15 residues. The V and J ends lost 4 bases and 3 bases respectively, with 15 bases between them. Germline values: CDR1 MNHEY, CDR2 SVGAGI.

The chain joins TRBV4-2 to TRBJ1-2; no reliable D call. Germline CDR1 and CDR2: LGHNA and YNFKEQ. The CDR3 runs 16 residues. V was pared by 2 bases and J by 3 bases, with 16 bases between. CDR3 loop: CASSQRGGELYYGYTF. In DNA, the CDR3 is TGTGCCAGCAGCCAAAGAGGCGGGGAACTGTACTATGGCTACACCTTC.

The DNA for the CDR3 is TGTGCCAGCAGCTTGGAGCCCAACTACGAGCAGTACTTC. This codes for CASSLEPNYEQYF. The chain has TRBV5-8 and TRBJ2-7; D is uncertain. Germline loops: CDR1 SGHTS, CDR2 YDEGEE. V lost 0 bases and J 3 bases, leaving 7 bases between the germline ends. This CDR3 spans 13 amino acids.

V is TRBV27 and J is TRBJ1-6; D gene uncertain. Trimming removed 5 bases from V and 0 bases from J, with 20 bases in between. Germline-derived CDR1 and CDR2 are MNHEY and SMNVEV (reference sequence). The CDR3 runs to 19 residues. The CDR3 spells CASSIRAGPFSSYNSPLHF. The CDR3 DNA is TGTGCCAGCAGTATTCGCGCGGGCCCCTTTAGCTCCTATAATTCACCCCTCCACTTT.

The rearrangement uses TRBV7-9 and TRBJ2-1; TRBD2 aligns across 10 bases. The CDR3 sequence is 15 residues long. The ends lost 1 base at V and 9 bases at J; junction bases unmatched: 6. Germline V gives CDR1 SEHNR, CDR2 FQNEAQ (reference sequence). DNA of the CDR3: TGTGCCAGCAGCTTAGATTTAGCGGGGGGATCTGAGCAGTTCTTC. This encodes CASSLDLAGGSEQFF.

A single count supports this clone. The chain joins TRBV19 to TRBJ2-7, with 7 bases lining up with TRBD1. Germline loops: CDR1 LNHDA, CDR2 SQIVND (reference sequence). V lost 0 bases, J lost 0 bases, and 5 bases stayed unmatched. The CDR3 runs to 16 residues. The CDR3 DNA follows: TGTGCCAGTAGTATAGACCTCCGACAGGGCTCCTACGAGCAGTACTTC. Translation: CASSIDLRQGSYEQYF.

The chain links TRBV6-5 to TRBJ1-3; 7 nucleotides align to TRBD1. The CDR3 extends over 15 amino acids. V was pared by 11 bases and J by 0 bases, with 10 bases of the junction left unmatched. CDR1 MNHEY and CDR2 SVGAGI come from the germline V gene. CDR3 bases: TGTGCCTACCGGACAGGCCAGAGCTCTGGAAACACCATATATTTT. Its protein product is CAYRTGQSSGNTIYF.

The rearrangement links TRBV10-3 to TRBJ2-3; a possible D gene is TRBD2 (5 bases). Trimming cost V 4 bases and J 4 bases, with 9 bases left between them. The V gene's germline CDR1 is ENHRY and CDR2 SYGVKD. This CDR3 is 13 amino acids long. CDR3 sequence (DNA): TGTGCCATCAGTGTTGAGGGATCAGATACGCAGTATTTT. Protein product: CAISVEGSDTQYF.

V and J are TRBV7-9 and TRBJ1-2, with 8 bases identical to TRBD1. Germline loops: CDR1 SEHNR, CDR2 FQNEAQ (reference sequence). The CDR3 covers 14 residues. Unmatched junction bases numbered 9, after V lost 6 bases and J lost 6 bases. DNA for the CDR3: TGTGCCAGCAGGGCACAGGGGGTGGTTAATGGCTACACCTTC. Translated, it gives CASRAQGVVNGYTF.

V and J are TRBV11-1 and TRBJ2-1, with 9 bases fitting TRBD1. CDR3 length: 16 amino acids. The junction had 5 bases not matched to a gene; V was cut back by 5 bases and J by 0 bases. Germline V gene sequence: CDR1 SGHAT, CDR2 FQDESV (reference sequence). CDR3 protein: CASSPQGASSYNEQFF. CDR3 in DNA: TGTGCCAGCAGCCCACAGGGGGCGAGCTCCTACAATGAGCAGTTCTTC.

V usage is TRBV3-1 (or the pseudogene TRBV3-2) and J usage is TRBJ1-2, with D maybe TRBD1 (5 bases). The CDR3 sequence is 13 residues long. V gave up 1 base and J gave up 3 bases, with 6 bases separating them. Germline-derived CDR1 and CDR2 are LGHDT and YNNKEL (reference sequence). The CDR3 reads CASSQAGDYGYTF. CDR3 DNA sequence: TGTGCCAGCAGCCAAGCGGGGGACTATGGCTACACCTTC.

The rearrangement joins TRBV24-1 to TRBJ2-2, with D perhaps matching TRBD2 (5 bases). The CDR3 length is 14 residues. Trimming shortened V by 6 bases and J by 5 bases, and 12 bases separated the two germline ends. CDR1 is KGHDR and CDR2 is SFDVKD in the germline V gene. The CDR3 reads CATSRPSGTGELFF. CDR3 sequence (DNA): TGTGCCACCAGTCGACCCTCGGGGACCGGGGAGCTGTTTTTT.

The chain carries TRBV7-3 and TRBJ2-3; D is unclear. The CDR3 totals 13 residues. Germline CDR1 and CDR2: SGHTA and FQGTGA. V lost 5 bases and J lost 2, with 8 bases in between. The CDR3 DNA follows: TGTGCCAGCAGCACAAACCCCACAGATACGCAGTATTTT. Its protein product is CASSTNPTDTQYF.

This chain links TRBV10-1 with TRBJ2-2; D gene uncertain. In germline, CDR1 is WNHNN, CDR2 SYGVQD (reference sequence). V was trimmed by 2 bases and J by 5 bases, leaving 12 bases between them. This CDR3 comprises 15 residues. Here the CDR3 reads CASSEALSGTGELFF. The CDR3 region has the DNA TGCGCCAGCAGTGAGGCACTATCCGGGACCGGGGAGCTGTTTTTT.

The V gene is TRBV5-4, the J gene TRBJ2-7; D is uncertain. The V gene's germline CDR1 is SGHNT and CDR2 YYREEE (reference sequence). This CDR3 region has 14 residues. V was shortened by 4 bases and J by 5 bases, with 16 bases between the two germline ends. CDR3 sequence (DNA): TGTGCCAGCAGCGCGGCGAGCCGACCCAACGAGCAGTACTTC. It yields the protein CASSAASRPNEQYF. The variable domain in full, with the rest retrieved from reference TRBV5-4 and TRBJ2-7, is ETGVTQSPTHLIKTRGQQVTLRCSSQSGHNTVSWYQQALGQGPQFIFQYYREEENGRGNFPPRFSGLQFPNYSSELNVNALELDDSALYLCASSAASRPNEQYFGPGTRLTVT.

The chain recombines TRBV24-1 with TRBJ1-6; D ambiguous. The CDR3 sequence is 19 residues long. Germline V gene sequence: CDR1 KGHDR, CDR2 SFDVKD. V lost 3 bases and J 8 bases, leaving 25 bases between the germline ends. In nucleotides, the CDR3 is TGTGCCACCAGTGATCGGCCGCCGGGAAAAGGAACCGAACATTCACCCCTCCACTTT. This sequence encodes CATSDRPPGKGTEHSPLHF.

The chain is built from TRBV9 and TRBJ2-4; the match to TRBD2 covers 9 bases. Trimming removed 2 bases from V and 5 bases from J; junction bases left unmatched: 2. CDR1 is SGDLS and CDR2 is YYNGEE in the germline V gene. The CDR3 loop spans 14 amino acids. CDR3 DNA: TGTGCCAGCAGCGTGGGACTAGCTGAAAACATTCAGTACTTC. It codes for CASSVGLAENIQYF.

This chain uses TRBV27 with TRBJ2-3, with D possibly TRBD2 on 5 matching bases. CDR1 is MNHEY and CDR2 is SMNVEV in the germline V gene (reference sequence). Trimming left V 5 bases short and J 2 bases short, with 14 bases between. The CDR3 has 15 amino acids. The CDR3 region is CASSVQRTYTDTQYF. The CDR3 nucleotides read TGTGCCAGCAGTGTCCAGCGGACCTACACAGATACGCAGTATTTT.

V usage is TRBV13 and J usage is TRBJ1-3; no clear D gene. From germline, CDR1 is PRHDT and CDR2 FYEKMQ (reference sequence). The ends were cut back, 4 bases at V and 4 bases at J, with 11 bases in the middle. The CDR3 length is 14 residues. The CDR3 sequence: CASSWTGVGNTIYF. For the CDR3, the DNA is TGTGCCAGCAGCTGGACCGGGGTAGGAAACACCATATATTTT.

This sequence joins TRBV19 and TRBJ2-2, with 8 bases identical to TRBD1. Germline CDR1 LNHDA, CDR2 SQIVND (reference sequence). This CDR3 region has 13 residues. Losses at the gene ends were 10 bases for V and 4 bases for J; bases not matched to a gene: 5. The CDR3 is CATRTGLTGELFF. CDR3 nucleotides: TGTGCCACCAGGACAGGGCTCACCGGGGAGCTGTTTTTT.